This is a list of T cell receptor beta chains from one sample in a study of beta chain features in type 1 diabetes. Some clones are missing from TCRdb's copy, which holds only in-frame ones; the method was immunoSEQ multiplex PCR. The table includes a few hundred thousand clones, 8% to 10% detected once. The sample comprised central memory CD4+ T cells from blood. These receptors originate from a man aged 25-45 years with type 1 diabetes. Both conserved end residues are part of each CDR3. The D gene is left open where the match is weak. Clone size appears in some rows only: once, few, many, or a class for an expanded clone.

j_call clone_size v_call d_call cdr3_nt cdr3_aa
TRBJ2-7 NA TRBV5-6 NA TGTGCCAGCAGCTTAGAGTCCTCCTACGAGCAGTACTTC CASSLESSYEQYF
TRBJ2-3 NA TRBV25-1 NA TGTGCCAGCAGGGGTGGGGGGACAGATTATAGCACAGATACGCAGTATTTT CASRGGGTDYSTDTQYF
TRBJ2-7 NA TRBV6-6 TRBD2 TGTGCCAGCAGTTACTCTGCGGGAGGTAGCAACGAGCAGTACTTC CASSYSAGGSNEQYF
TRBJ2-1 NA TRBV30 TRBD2 TGTGCCTGGAGTCCCATAGCGGGAGGGAGTAAGGAGCAGTTCTTC CAWSPIAGGSKEQFF
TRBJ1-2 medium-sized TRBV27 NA TGTGCCAGCAGTTTTGACGAATCGGGTGGCTACACCTTC CASSFDESGGYTF
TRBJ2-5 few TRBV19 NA TGTGCCAGTAGTACACACCAAGAGACCCAGTACTTC CASSTHQETQYF
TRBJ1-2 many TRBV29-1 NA TGCAGCGTTGACCTTAGGACGGTAGACTATGGCTACACCTTC CSVDLRTVDYGYTF
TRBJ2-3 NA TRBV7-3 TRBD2 TGTGCCAGCAGCCTGGGACTAGCGGGAGAGGCGCAGTATTTT CASSLGLAGEAQYF
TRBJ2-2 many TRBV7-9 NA TGTGCCAGCAGCCTCCCCACATCCACCGGGGAGCTGTTTTTT CASSLPTSTGELFF
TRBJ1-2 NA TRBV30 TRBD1 TGTGCCTGGAGTGACGGACAGGGCTATGGCTACACCTTC CAWSDGQGYGYTF
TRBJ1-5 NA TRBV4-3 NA TGCGCCAGCAGCCAAGCGGGGGATCAGCCCCAGCATTTT CASSQAGDQPQHF
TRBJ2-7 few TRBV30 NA TGTGCCTGGAGTGAAACAGCCAGCTCCTACGAGCAGTACTTC CAWSETASSYEQYF
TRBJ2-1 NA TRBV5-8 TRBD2 TGTGCCAGCAGCCCTGGAGGGACTAGCGGGAGTTGGGCTTTCGGTGAGCAGTTCTTC CASSPGGTSGSWAFGEQFF
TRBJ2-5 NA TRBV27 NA TGTGCCAGCAGTTTGCGGGGAGACCCAGAGACCCAGTACTTC CASSLRGDPETQYF
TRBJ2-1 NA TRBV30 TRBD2 TGTGCCTGGAGGGGCGGCGGGAGCTACAATGAGCAGTTCTTC CAWRGGGSYNEQFF
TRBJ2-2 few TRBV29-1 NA TGCAGCGTTGATCCCGGTGGCACCGGGGAGCTGTTTTTT CSVDPGGTGELFF
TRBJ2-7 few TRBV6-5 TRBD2 TGTGCCAGCAGTCGGACTAGCGGGAGTCTCGAGCAGTACTTC CASSRTSGSLEQYF
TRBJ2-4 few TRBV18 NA TGTGCCAGCTCATCAAATCCAGGGGTAGTCAAAAACATTCAGTACTTC CASSSNPGVVKNIQYF
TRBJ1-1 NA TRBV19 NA TGTGCCAGTTCCCCGATCGGTTGGGACACGGAAGCTTTCTTT CASSPIGWDTEAFF
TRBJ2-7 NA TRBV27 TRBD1 TGTGCCAGCAGCGGACAGGGTCGGGGTAGCGAGGGTTCCTACGAGCAGTACTTC CASSGQGRGSEGSYEQYF
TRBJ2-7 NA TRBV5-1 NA TGCGCCAGCAGCTCAACAGGCTCCTACGAGCAGTACTTC CASSSTGSYEQYF
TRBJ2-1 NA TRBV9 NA TGTGCCAGCAGCGTGGCGGCAGGTCTTCATGAGCAGTTCTTC CASSVAAGLHEQFF
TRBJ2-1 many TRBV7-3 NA TGTGCCAGCACCACGAGTCCGGACGCAGTATACAATGAGCAGTTCTTC CASTTSPDAVYNEQFF
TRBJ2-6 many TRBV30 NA TGTGCCTGGAGTCACTCTGGGGCCAACGTCCTGACTTTC CAWSHSGANVLTF
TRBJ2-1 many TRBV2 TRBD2 TGTGCCAGCAGTTCTCTAGCGGGCCTTTACAATGAGCAGTTCTTC CASSSLAGLYNEQFF
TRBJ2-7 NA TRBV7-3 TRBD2 TGTGCCAGCAGTCGATTAGCGGGAACCTACGAGCAGTACTTC CASSRLAGTYEQYF
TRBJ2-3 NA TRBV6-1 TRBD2 TGTGCCAGCAGTGAATGGGGAGGGGGCACAGATACGCAGTATTTT CASSEWGGGTDTQYF
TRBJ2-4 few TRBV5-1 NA TGCGCCAGCAGCTCAGGTGGGGCCAAAAACATTCAGTACTTC CASSSGGAKNIQYF
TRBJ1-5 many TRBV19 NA TGTGCCAGTAGTATGGTAAGGAATCAGCCCCAGCATTTT CASSMVRNQPQHF
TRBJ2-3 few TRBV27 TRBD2 TGTGCCAGCACCAAAGCGGGAGGAGGAGATACGCAGTATTTT CASTKAGGGDTQYF
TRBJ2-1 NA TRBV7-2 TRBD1 TGTGCCAGCAGCTGGGACAGGGTGGAGCAGTTCTTC CASSWDRVEQFF
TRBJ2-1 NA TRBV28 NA TGTGCCAGCAGTTTTGGGCGGGACTGGAGCTACAATGAGCAGTTCTTC CASSFGRDWSYNEQFF
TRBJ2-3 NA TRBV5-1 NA TGCGCCAGCAGCTTGACCGTCGATACGCAGTATTTT CASSLTVDTQYF
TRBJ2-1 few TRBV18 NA TGTGCCAGCTCACCCGACTCCTGGGGGAGGGAGCAGTTCTTC CASSPDSWGREQFF
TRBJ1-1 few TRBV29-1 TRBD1 TGCAGCGTTGGACAGGGGGCATCGAACACTGAAGCTTTCTTT CSVGQGASNTEAFF
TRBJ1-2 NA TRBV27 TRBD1 TGTGCCAGCAGGGGGACAGGCCCGCCGGACTATGGCTACACCTTC CASRGTGPPDYGYTF
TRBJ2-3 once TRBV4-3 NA TGCGCCAGCAGCCCTGGGAAAGGGGCCGATACGCAGTATTTT CASSPGKGADTQYF
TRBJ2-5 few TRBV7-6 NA TGTGCCAGCAGCCCGACATGGAGCGAGACCCAGTACTTC CASSPTWSETQYF
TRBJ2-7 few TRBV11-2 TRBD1 TGTGCCAGCAGCGAGGACAGGGATAGTTACGAGCAGTACTTC CASSEDRDSYEQYF
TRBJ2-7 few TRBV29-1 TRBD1 TGCAGCGTTGTGGGACAGGGGGACTCCTACGAGCAGTACTTC CSVVGQGDSYEQYF
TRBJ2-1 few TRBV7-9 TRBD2 TGTGCCAGCAGCTTAACCCTAGCGGGAGTCTCTAGCAATGAGCAGTTCTTC CASSLTLAGVSSNEQFF